A selection of T cell receptor beta chains follows, all from one sample in a study of T cell changes during pregnancy in multiple sclerosis. The table came from immunoSEQ multiplex PCR; TCRdb's copy has only in-frame clones and leaves some out. The sample carries about 70,000 clones, nearly 95% recorded once. The sequenced sample was CD4+ T cells from peripheral blood mononuclear cells, obtained after pregnancy. The receptor set was obtained from a female donor with multiple sclerosis, enrolled in a pregnancy study. The CDR3 runs from the conserved cysteine through the conserved F or W. The D gene is left open where the match is weak. Clone size is not always given. Where it is, it says once, few, many or a class for expanded clones.

d_call	clone_size	v_call	j_call	cdr3_aa	cdr3_nt
TRBD1	.	TRBV18	TRBJ1-2	CASSTGTGGNYGYTF	TGTGCCAGCTCAACGGGGACAGGGGGTAACTATGGCTACACCTTC
TRBD1	.	TRBV7-8	TRBJ1-2	CASSPFFRTGGANGYTF	TGTGCCAGCAGCCCTTTTTTCAGGACAGGGGGCGCGAATGGCTACACCTTC
.	.	TRBV11-3	TRBJ1-1	CASSFNRDTEAFF	TGTGCCAGCAGCTTCAACAGGGACACTGAAGCTTTCTTT
.	once	TRBV18	TRBJ2-7	CASSPQTGRDEQYF	TGTGCCAGCTCACCTCAGACAGGTCGGGACGAGCAGTACTTC
TRBD1	.	TRBV7-9	TRBJ1-5	CASSPFSGQGGQPQHF	TGTGCCAGCAGCCCTTTTTCGGGACAGGGGGGGCAGCCCCAGCATTTT
TRBD1	.	TRBV19	TRBJ1-1	CASSMIWTGARLNTEAFF	TGTGCCAGTAGTATGATATGGACAGGGGCGAGATTGAACACTGAAGCTTTCTTT
TRBD1	.	TRBV4-1	TRBJ1-2	CASRATGGHGYTF	TGCGCCAGCAGAGCAACAGGGGGGCATGGCTACACCTTC
.	.	TRBV11-2	TRBJ1-6	CASSEQGPAGQPPLHF	TGTGCCAGCAGTGAACAGGGTCCGGCCGGGCAACCACCCCTCCACTTT
TRBD1	.	TRBV30	TRBJ1-5	CAWRPTGYSNQPQHF	TGTGCCTGGCGGCCGACAGGGTATAGCAATCAGCCCCAGCATTTT
.	.	TRBV27	TRBJ2-5	CASSFRWETQYF	TGTGCCAGCAGTTTCAGGTGGGAGACCCAGTACTTC
.	.	TRBV28	TRBJ2-7	CASSFTTRTGTYEQYF	TGTGCCAGCAGTTTTACTACCCGGACGGGGACCTACGAGCAGTACTTC